The rows below give T cell receptor beta chains drawn from one sample of a study of molecular identifiers for immune sequencing clone quantification. TCRdb redid the calling of the PCR reads with MiXCR, one entry per CDR3 protein. The data show hundreds of thousands of distinct CDR3 sequences, over 25% seen once. Sequencing was performed on naive CD8+ T cells from blood, with Jurkat cell RNA spiked in. These receptors were obtained from a human donor in good health. Some libraries in this study had Jurkat cell RNA spiked in. Both conserved end residues are trimmed from each CDR3. A D gene is named only where the DNA matches it firmly.

>TRBV24-1|-|TRBJ2-7|11
ATSEKGNYEQY
>TRBV2|-|TRBJ2-2|14
ASSTPPAPNTGELF
>TRBV12-3/TRBV12-4|-|TRBJ1-2|12
ASSPLGPVYGYT
>TRBV19|-|TRBJ1-1|13
ASSILPVMNTEAF
>TRBV7-9|-|TRBJ1-6|14
ASSLTVGTPAVPLH
>TRBV7-2|-|TRBJ2-7|14
ASSLEDTYFSDEQY
>TRBV15|-|TRBJ1-1|12
ATSREGINTEAF
>TRBV7-2|-|TRBJ2-1|13
ASSLTHSASLEQF
>TRBV19|-|TRBJ2-7|13
ASSSHGPSAYEQY
>TRBV27|-|TRBJ2-5|14
ASSLLVPTLQETQY
>TRBV19|-|TRBJ2-1|12
ASSIEVGSNEQF
>TRBV20-1|-|TRBJ2-7|14
SEEGWAGGIAYEQY
>TRBV7-9|TRBD2|TRBJ2-1|13
ASFSLSGGPSEQF
>TRBV6-6|TRBD1|TRBJ1-2|12
ASSNPDREGGYT
>TRBV5-6|TRBD2|TRBJ2-7|14
ASSEATSGYFYEQY
>TRBV3-1|-|TRBJ2-2|13
ASSHRLEWTGELF
>TRBV9|TRBD1|TRBJ2-7|13
ASSPPQGGLYEQY
>TRBV12-3/TRBV12-4|-|TRBJ2-3|9
ANGGTDTQY